This T cell receptor (beta chain) was sequenced in a study of cytomegalovirus exposure and HLA in healthy donors. In the PCR, 60 Vbeta and 13 Jbeta primers were used. Repertoires were generated with immunoSEQ multiplex PCR, while TCRdb's copy carries only in-frame clones and drops some. Of over 100,000 clones in the sample, roughly 70% were seen once. CDR3 size: 12 residues. In germline, CDR1 is SGHTS, CDR2 YDEGEE. Trimming took 5 bases from V and 1 from J, leaving 6 bases between them. Material for sequencing was PBMCs. This sequence joins TRBV5-8 and TRBJ1-2; D remains ambiguous. This clonotype originated in a woman aged 25 to 45 in good health and CMV-seronegative. CDR3 in amino acids: CASRTNNYGYTF. The CDR3 DNA reads as TGTGCCAGCAGGACAAATAACTATGGCTACACCTTC.